This T cell receptor beta chain was documented in a study of T cells after yellow fever vaccination. CDR1 is SGHVS, CDR2 FQNEAQ, per germline. CDR3 length: 13 residues. V was cut by 0 bases and J by 6 bases, with 6 bases left in between. TCRdb reprocessed the 5' RACE reads via MiXCR and lists one record per CDR3 protein. The table has hundreds of thousands of distinct CDR3 sequences, under 20% seen once. The specimen was PBMCs, collected before the yellow fever booster vaccination. The TCR comes from a man aged 18 to 30 who received the YFV17D yellow fever vaccine. The V gene is TRBV7-8, the J gene TRBJ1-5, with D hard to call. The CDR3 here is CASSLAASQPQHF. The CDR3 DNA reads TGTGCCAGCAGCTTAGCAGCGTCTCAGCCCCAGCATTTT.